This entry is about one T cell receptor beta chain. CDR1 and CDR2 from the germline V gene are SGHKS and YYEKEE (reference sequence). J gave up 8 bases and V 0 bases, and 11 bases lay outside the gene matches. This CDR3 region has 15 residues. How the authors handled the data: From reference gene primer amplification, estimates of nucleated cell counts were derived. The assay was immunoSEQ multiplex PCR, and TCRdb's table has in-frame clones only and misses some. The V and J calls and clone size are taken from that table; D and trimming were inferred from the DNA. The sample includes roughly 500,000 clones, 85% to 90% of them seen just once. This sample was included in a study of blood T cell repertoires in COVID-19.

The sequencing sample was made of PBMCs or T cells enriched from blood (not recorded which). The TCR sequence derives from a woman in her forties who had recovered from COVID-19. The genes are TRBV5-5 and TRBJ2-7; 7 bases map to TRBD1. The CDR3 loop reads CASSLVKGGFMKQYF. The CDR3 bases are TGTGCCAGCAGCTTGGTGAAAGGGGGCTTCATGAAGCAGTACTTC.